These T cell receptor beta chains were read from a single sample in a study of cytomegalovirus exposure and HLA in healthy donors. Here immunoSEQ multiplex PCR was the method, and the copy in TCRdb shows in-frame clones only, minus some. The repertoire holds some 100,000 clones, around three quarters seen once, with 4.9% in the top ten. Sequencing used PBMCs. All receptors come from a man aged 50 to 59 in good health and CMV-seropositive. Both conserved end residues are part of each CDR3. A D gene is named only where the DNA matches it firmly. Not every row has a clone size; where given, it reads once, few, many or a size class.

v_call	j_call	clone_size	d_call	cdr3_aa	cdr3_nt
TRBV2	TRBJ2-3	-	-	CASSRGNTGHF	TGTGCCAGCAGTCGCGGGAACACAGGACATTTT
TRBV11-2	TRBJ1-4	-	-	CASSQRHGEKLFF	TGTGCCAGCAGCCAAAGACATGGTGAAAAACTGTTTTTT
TRBV9	TRBJ2-7	-	-	CASSGNTYEQYF	TGTGCCAGCAGCGGTAATACCTACGAGCAGTACTTC
TRBV9	TRBJ2-1	-	-	CASSVELVGNEQFF	TGTGCCAGCAGCGTAGAACTAGTTGGTAATGAGCAGTTCTTC
TRBV10-2	TRBJ2-7	-	TRBD1	CASSDPGQGSHEQYF	TGCGCCAGCAGTGATCCGGGACAGGGTAGTCACGAGCAGTACTTC
TRBV5-1	TRBJ2-5	-	TRBD1	CASSSDQGELETQYF	TGCGCCAGCAGCTCTGATCAGGGGGAATTGGAGACCCAGTACTTC
TRBV5-1	TRBJ1-1	-	-	CASSQQGGRNTEAFF	TGCGCCAGCAGCCAACAGGGTGGGAGGAACACTGAAGCTTTCTTT
TRBV19	TRBJ2-5	-	TRBD1	CASSISDGTGLTQYF	TGTGCCAGTAGTATATCTGATGGGACAGGGTTAACCCAGTACTTC
TRBV7-9	TRBJ1-1	-	TRBD1	CASSFTTGGGGTEAFF	TGTGCCAGCAGCTTTACAACAGGGGGCGGCGGCACTGAAGCTTTCTTT
TRBV2	TRBJ2-1	-	-	CASTERQGLVQFF	TGTGCCAGCACGGAACGGCAGGGATTAGTTCAGTTCTTC
TRBV2	TRBJ2-3	-	-	CASTPSWAPSTDTQYF	TGTGCCAGCACCCCCTCCTGGGCTCCTAGCACAGATACGCAGTATTTT
TRBV2	TRBJ1-6	-	-	CASRLMAGDSPLHF	TGTGCCAGCAGGCTCATGGCGGGGGATTCACCCCTCCACTTT
TRBV7-2	TRBJ2-7	-	TRBD2	CASSLSSGSHEQYF	TGTGCCAGCAGCTTATCTAGCGGGAGTCATGAGCAGTACTTC
TRBV30	TRBJ2-1	-	-	CAWSVGGRGEQFF	TGTGCCTGGAGTGTCGGGGGGCGGGGTGAGCAGTTCTTC
TRBV7-2	TRBJ2-4	-	TRBD1	CASSSGTGWSIQYF	TGTGCCAGCAGCTCCGGGACAGGTTGGTCCATTCAGTACTTC
TRBV7-2	TRBJ1-1	-	TRBD1	CASSRRTGGYTEAFF	TGTGCCAGCAGCAGACGGACAGGGGGTTACACTGAAGCTTTCTTT
TRBV5-8	TRBJ2-7	once	-	CASTRAGEQYF	TGTGCCAGCACCCGGGCGGGCGAGCAGTACTTC
TRBV19	TRBJ1-4	-	-	CASSPGDSLDKLFF	TGTGCCAGTAGCCCCGGAGACAGCTTGGACAAACTGTTTTTT
TRBV27	TRBJ1-6	few	-	CASKPTATTSPLHF	TGTGCCAGCAAACCCACAGCAACAACCTCACCCCTCCACTTT
TRBV18	TRBJ2-7	-	-	CASSLGNRASYEQYF	TGTGCCAGCTCACTAGGCAACAGGGCCTCCTACGAGCAGTACTTC
TRBV13	TRBJ2-1	-	TRBD2	CASSTGGSFYNEQFF	TGTGCCAGCAGCACGGGGGGGTCATTCTACAATGAGCAGTTCTTC
TRBV6-1	TRBJ1-5	-	TRBD1	CASSGQGDLDQPQHF	TGTGCCAGCAGTGGACAGGGGGATCTTGATCAGCCCCAGCATTTT
TRBV9	TRBJ2-3	-	TRBD1	CASSVVGTGGYTDTQYF	TGTGCCAGCAGCGTAGTTGGTACAGGGGGCTACACAGATACGCAGTATTTT
TRBV5-4	TRBJ2-5	-	TRBD1	CASSYDRGRETQYF	TGTGCCAGCAGTTACGACAGGGGGCGGGAGACCCAGTACTTC
TRBV10-1	TRBJ2-7	-	TRBD1	CASRAGQGAEQYF	TGCGCCAGCAGAGCGGGACAGGGGGCCGAGCAGTACTTC
TRBV5-1	TRBJ2-1	-	TRBD2	CASSLGIAGHNEQFF	TGCGCCAGCAGCTTGGGAATAGCGGGACACAATGAGCAGTTCTTC
TRBV4-2	TRBJ1-5	-	-	CASSQAPGDYNQPQHF	TGTGCCAGCAGCCAAGCCCCAGGGGATTACAATCAGCCCCAGCATTTT
TRBV6-5	TRBJ2-7	-	TRBD2	CASFTSGAYEQYF	TGTGCCAGCTTCACTAGCGGAGCCTACGAGCAGTACTTC
TRBV7-9	TRBJ1-1	-	-	CASSLPSLSTEAFF	TGTGCCAGCAGCCTCCCCTCCCTGAGCACTGAAGCTTTCTTT
TRBV2	TRBJ1-5	-	-	CASRRDSSNQPQHF	TGTGCCAGCAGGCGGGACTCCAGCAATCAGCCCCAGCATTTT
TRBV5-4	TRBJ1-2	once	TRBD1	CASSFEGAGYTF	TGTGCCAGCAGCTTTGAGGGGGCGGGCTACACCTTC
TRBV15	TRBJ1-3	-	TRBD1	CATSREQGAPGTIYF	TGTGCCACCAGCAGAGAACAGGGGGCCCCCGGCACCATATATTTT
TRBV9	TRBJ2-2	-	-	CASSVGGANTGELFF	TGTGCCAGCAGCGTAGGCGGGGCGAACACCGGGGAGCTGTTTTTT
TRBV5-1	TRBJ1-5	-	-	CASSFREGQPQHF	TGCGCCAGCAGCTTTAGAGAGGGCCAGCCCCAGCATTTT
TRBV9	TRBJ1-4	-	-	CASSQGNGNEKLFF	TGTGCCAGCAGCCAGGGGAATGGGAATGAAAAACTGTTTTTT
TRBV4-2	TRBJ2-5	-	TRBD2	CASSPRGVQETQYF	TGTGCCAGCAGCCCGCGGGGGGTCCAAGAGACCCAGTACTTC
TRBV27	TRBJ2-4	-	TRBD2	CASSLMLAGGPYIQYF	TGTGCCAGCAGTTTAATGCTAGCGGGAGGGCCGTATATTCAGTACTTC
TRBV9	TRBJ2-1	-	TRBD1	CASTATGQGSNEQFF	TGTGCCAGCACGGCAACGGGACAGGGGTCGAATGAGCAGTTCTTC
TRBV6-1	TRBJ1-3	-	-	CASSEFTGAGNTIYF	TGTGCCAGCAGTGAATTTACCGGAGCTGGAAACACCATATATTTT
TRBV5-4	TRBJ2-1	-	-	CASSSPREGTRKNEQFF	TGTGCCAGCAGCTCGCCTCGAGAGGGAACGCGGAAGAATGAGCAGTTCTTC
TRBV19	TRBJ1-2	-	-	CASSMSAASSNYGYTF	TGTGCCAGTAGTATGAGCGCCGCTTCTTCTAACTATGGCTACACCTTC
TRBV4-2	TRBJ2-2	-	-	CASSPQPQNTGELFF	TGTGCCAGCAGCCCACAGCCGCAGAACACCGGGGAGCTGTTTTTT
TRBV19	TRBJ2-3	once	TRBD1	CASSRTGSTDTQYF	TGTGCCAGTAGTAGGACAGGTAGCACAGATACGCAGTATTTT
TRBV6-6	TRBJ1-1	few	-	CASIRSFPNTEAFF	TGTGCCAGCATTCGGTCTTTCCCAAACACTGAAGCTTTCTTT
TRBV2	TRBJ2-3	-	-	CASIKRAPPDTQYF	TGTGCCAGCATAAAGAGGGCACCCCCCGATACGCAGTATTTT
TRBV5-1	TRBJ2-2	-	-	CASSLVLSGNTGELFF	TGCGCCAGCAGCTTGGTTCTATCAGGAAACACCGGGGAGCTGTTTTTT